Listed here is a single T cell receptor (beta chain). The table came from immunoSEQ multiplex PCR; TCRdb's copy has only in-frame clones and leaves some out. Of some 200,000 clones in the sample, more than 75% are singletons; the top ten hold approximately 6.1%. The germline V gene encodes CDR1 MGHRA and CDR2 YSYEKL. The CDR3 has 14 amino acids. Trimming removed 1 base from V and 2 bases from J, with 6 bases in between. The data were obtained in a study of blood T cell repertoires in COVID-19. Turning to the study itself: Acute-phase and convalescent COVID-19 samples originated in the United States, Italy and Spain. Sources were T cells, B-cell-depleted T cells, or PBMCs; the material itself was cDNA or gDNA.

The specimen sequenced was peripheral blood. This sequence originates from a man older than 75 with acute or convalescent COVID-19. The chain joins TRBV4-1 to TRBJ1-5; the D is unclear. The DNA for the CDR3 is TGCGCCAGCAGCCAAGTCTATGGCAATCAGCCCCAGCATTTT. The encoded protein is CASSQVYGNQPQHF.